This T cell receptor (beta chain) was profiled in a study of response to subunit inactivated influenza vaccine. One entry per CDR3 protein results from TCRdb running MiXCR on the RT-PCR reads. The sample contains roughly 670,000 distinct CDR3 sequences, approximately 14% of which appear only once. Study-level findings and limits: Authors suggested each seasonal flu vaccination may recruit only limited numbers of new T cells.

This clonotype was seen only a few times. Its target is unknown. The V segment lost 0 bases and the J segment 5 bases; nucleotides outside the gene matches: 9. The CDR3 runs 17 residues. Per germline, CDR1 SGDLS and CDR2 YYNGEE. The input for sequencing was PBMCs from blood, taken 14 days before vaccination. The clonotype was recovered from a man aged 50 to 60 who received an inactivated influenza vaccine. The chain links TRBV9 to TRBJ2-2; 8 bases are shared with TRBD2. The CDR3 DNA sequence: TGTGCCAGCAGCGTAGCTTTAGGGACTAGAAATACCGGGGAGCTGTTTTTT. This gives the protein CASSVALGTRNTGELFF.